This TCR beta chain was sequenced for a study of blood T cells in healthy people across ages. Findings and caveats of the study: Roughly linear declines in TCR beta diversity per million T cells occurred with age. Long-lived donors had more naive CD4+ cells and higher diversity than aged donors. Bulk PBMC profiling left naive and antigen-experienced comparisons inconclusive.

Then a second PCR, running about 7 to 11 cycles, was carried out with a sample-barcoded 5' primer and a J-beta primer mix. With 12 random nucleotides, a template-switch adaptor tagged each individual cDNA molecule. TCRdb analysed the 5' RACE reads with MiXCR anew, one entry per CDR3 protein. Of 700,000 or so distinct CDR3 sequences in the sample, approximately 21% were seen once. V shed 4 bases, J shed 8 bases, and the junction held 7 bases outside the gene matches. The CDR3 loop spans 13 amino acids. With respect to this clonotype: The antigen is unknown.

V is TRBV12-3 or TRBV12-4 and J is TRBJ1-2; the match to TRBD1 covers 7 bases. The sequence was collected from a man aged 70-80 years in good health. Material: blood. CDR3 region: CASSYDGTAGYTF. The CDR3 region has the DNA TGTGCCAGCAGTTACGACGGGACAGCCGGCTACACCTTC.